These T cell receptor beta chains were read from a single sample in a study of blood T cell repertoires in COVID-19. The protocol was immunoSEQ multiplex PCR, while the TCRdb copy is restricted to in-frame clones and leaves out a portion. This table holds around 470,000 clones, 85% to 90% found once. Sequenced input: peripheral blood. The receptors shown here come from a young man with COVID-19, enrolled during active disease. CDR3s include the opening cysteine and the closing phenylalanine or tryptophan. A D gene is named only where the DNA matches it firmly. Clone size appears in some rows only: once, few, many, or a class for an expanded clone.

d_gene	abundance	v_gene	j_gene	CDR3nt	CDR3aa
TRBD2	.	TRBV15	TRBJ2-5	TGTGCCACCAGCAGAGGCCTCTCCCGGGGGAGGGGAGAGACCCAGTACTTC	CATSRGLSRGRGETQYF
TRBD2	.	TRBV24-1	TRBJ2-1	TGTGCCACAACTAGCGGGGGATACAATGAGCAGTTCTTC	CATTSGGYNEQFF
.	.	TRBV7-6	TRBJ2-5	TGTGCCAGCAGCCCAGGGGTGGAGGAGACCCAGTACTTC	CASSPGVEETQYF
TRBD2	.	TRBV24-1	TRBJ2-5	TGTGCCACCAGTGATCCGACTAGCGGGTACCCCGAAGAGACCCAGTACTTC	CATSDPTSGYPEETQYF
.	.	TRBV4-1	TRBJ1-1	TGCGCCAGCAGCCAAGATCACAGGGCGTACACTGAAGCTTTCTTT	CASSQDHRAYTEAFF
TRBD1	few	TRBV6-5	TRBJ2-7	TGTGCCAGCAGTAGGACAGGGGCCGCCTACGAGCAGTACTTC	CASSRTGAAYEQYF
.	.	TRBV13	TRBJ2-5	TGTGCCAGCAGCCCCATTAGAGAGACCCAGTACTTC	CASSPIRETQYF
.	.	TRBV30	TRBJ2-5	TGTGCCTGGAGTCTTAGGAGGGGCCAAGAGACCCAGTACTTC	CAWSLRRGQETQYF
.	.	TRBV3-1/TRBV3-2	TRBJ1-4	TGTGCCAGCAGCCAAGAGGCAGAGCGTGGAAAACTGTTTTTT	CASSQEAERGKLFF
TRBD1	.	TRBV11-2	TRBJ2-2	TGTGCCAGCAGCTTGTTTGGAGAGGGGGCGCGAACCGGGGAGCTGTTTTTT	CASSLFGEGARTGELFF
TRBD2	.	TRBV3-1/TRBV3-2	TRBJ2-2	TGTGCCAGCAGCCCCGGGACTAGCGGGACCGGGGAGCTGTTTTTT	CASSPGTSGTGELFF
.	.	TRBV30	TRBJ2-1	TGTGCCTGGAGTCCCCGGGTGAGGGTTTCGGGCAATGAGCAGTTCTTC	CAWSPRVRVSGNEQFF
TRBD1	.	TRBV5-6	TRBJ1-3	TGTGCCAGCAGCTTACTACAGGGACAGGCTGGAAACACCATATATTTT	CASSLLQGQAGNTIYF
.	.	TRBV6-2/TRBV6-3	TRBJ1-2	TGTGCCAGCAGCTTTGGCCCCCGAAATAACTATGGCTACACCTTC	CASSFGPRNNYGYTF
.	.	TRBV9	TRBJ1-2	TGTGCCAGCAGCGTAGCCCCAAGCGCGGAAAACTATGGCTACACCTTC	CASSVAPSAENYGYTF
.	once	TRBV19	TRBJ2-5	TGTGCCAGTAGTAGGCGGGCCGGAGAGACCCAGTACTTC	CASSRRAGETQYF
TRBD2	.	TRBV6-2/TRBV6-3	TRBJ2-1	TGTGCCAGCAGTTACTCGCTTGGACTAGCGGGGGGGGATGAGCAGTTCTTC	CASSYSLGLAGGDEQFF
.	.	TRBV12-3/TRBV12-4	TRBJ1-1	TGTGCCAGCAAACACACCCGTCGCACTGAAGCTTTCTTT	CASKHTRRTEAFF
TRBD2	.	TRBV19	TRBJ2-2	TGTGCCAGTAGTCCCTGGACTAGCGGTGGCACCGGGGAGCTGTTTTTT	CASSPWTSGGTGELFF
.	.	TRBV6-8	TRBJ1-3	TGTGCCAGCAGGGGCCTTGCGGGGGCAATGTATGGAAACACCATATATTTT	CASRGLAGAMYGNTIYF
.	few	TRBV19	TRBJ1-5	TGTGCCAGTACCCCTAGGCGAGGTCAGCCCCAGCATTTT	CASTPRRGQPQHF
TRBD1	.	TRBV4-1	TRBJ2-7	TGCGCCAGCAGCCTCCGGGACAGAGCCTACGAGCAGTACTTC	CASSLRDRAYEQYF
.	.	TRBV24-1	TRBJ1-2	TGTGCCACCAGTGGACAGGAGGACACAGGCGGCTACACCTTC	CATSGQEDTGGYTF
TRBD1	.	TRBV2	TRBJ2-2	TGTGCCAGCAGGTGGGACAGGAACACCGGGGAGCTGTTTTTT	CASRWDRNTGELFF
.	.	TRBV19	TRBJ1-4	TGTGCCAGTAGTATAGTCCGGGATAGTGAAAAACTGTTTTTT	CASSIVRDSEKLFF
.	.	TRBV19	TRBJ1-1	TGTGCCAGTAGTATACGTGGGGCAGCTCTGAACACTGAAGCTTTCTTT	CASSIRGAALNTEAFF
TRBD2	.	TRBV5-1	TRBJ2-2	TGCGCCAGCAGCTCCTGGACTAGCTCGGGCACCGGGGAGCTGTTTTTT	CASSSWTSSGTGELFF
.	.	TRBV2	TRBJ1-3	TGTGCCAGCAGGGGTCCGGGACTGCAAGACTCTGGAAACACCATATATTTT	CASRGPGLQDSGNTIYF
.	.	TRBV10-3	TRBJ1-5	TGTGCCATCACCCCGGATCTAGGTCAGCCCCAGCATTTT	CAITPDLGQPQHF
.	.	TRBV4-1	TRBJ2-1	TGCGCCAGCAGTCCCGCCGGAGGGCCCCGGGGAAATGAGCAGTTCTTC	CASSPAGGPRGNEQFF
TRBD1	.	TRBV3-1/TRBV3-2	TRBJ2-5	TGTGCCAGCAGCGGGGACAGGATCCGACACCAAGAGACCCAGTACTTC	CASSGDRIRHQETQYF
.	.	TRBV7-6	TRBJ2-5	TGTGCCAGCAGCGCTAGCAGGCAAGAGACCCAGTACTTC	CASSASRQETQYF
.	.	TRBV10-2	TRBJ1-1	TGCGCCAGCATCTGGGACATCCAAGACACTGAAGCTTTCTTT	CASIWDIQDTEAFF
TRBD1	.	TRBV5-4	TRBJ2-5	TGTGCCAGCAGCTCCTGGGACAGCTGGGGGGAGACCCAGTACTTC	CASSSWDSWGETQYF
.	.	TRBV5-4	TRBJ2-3	TGTGCCAGCAGTCCCGGGGCAGATACGCAGTATTTT	CASSPGADTQYF
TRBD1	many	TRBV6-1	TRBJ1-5	TGTGCCAGCAGTGTAACCGGGACAGGGGCTGGTCAGCCCCAGCATTTT	CASSVTGTGAGQPQHF
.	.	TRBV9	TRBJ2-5	TGTGCCAGCAGCTCGAGCGCCGGGACAATAACAGAGACCCAGTACTTC	CASSSSAGTITETQYF
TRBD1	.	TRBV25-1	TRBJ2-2	TGTGCCAGCAGTAAGACGGGACAGGGTCACACCGGGGAGCTGTTTTTT	CASSKTGQGHTGELFF
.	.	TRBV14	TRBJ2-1	TGTGCCAGTTCCCGTGGGGCCCGGAATGAGCAGTTCTTC	CASSRGARNEQFF
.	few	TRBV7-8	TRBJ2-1	TGTGCCAGCAGCCAAAGCACTATCCATGAGCAGTTCTTC	CASSQSTIHEQFF
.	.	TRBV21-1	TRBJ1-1	TGTGCCAGCAGCAAAGAGGGGGCGAGACCCACTGAAGCTTTCTTT	CASSKEGARPTEAFF
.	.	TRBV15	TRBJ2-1	TGTGCCACCAGCACCGATGACAGCGCCAGTTACAATGAGCAGTTCTTC	CATSTDDSASYNEQFF
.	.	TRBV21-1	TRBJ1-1	TGTGCCAGCAGGTCAGAAGAAGCTTTCTTT	CASRSEEAFF
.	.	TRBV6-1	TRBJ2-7	TGTGCCAGCAGTGAAGAGGAGGGACGGACAACTAAGTACTTC	CASSEEEGRTTKYF
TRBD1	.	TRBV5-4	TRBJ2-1	TGTGCCAGCAGCCCAGGACAGGGAACCGGCTCCTACAATGAGCAGTTCTTC	CASSPGQGTGSYNEQFF
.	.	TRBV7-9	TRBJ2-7	TGTGCCAGCAGCCCCGGGTTAAGCTCCTACGAGCAGTACTTC	CASSPGLSSYEQYF
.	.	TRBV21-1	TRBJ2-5	TGTGCCAGCAGCAAATCAGGGAAGAACGCCCGGGAGGGCCAAGAGACCCAGTACTTC	CASSKSGKNAREGQETQYF
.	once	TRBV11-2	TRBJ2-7	TGTGCCAGCAGCGATACAGTAACCTACGAGCAGTACTTC	CASSDTVTYEQYF
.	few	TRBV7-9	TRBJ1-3	TGTGCCAGCAGTCCACCCGTGGAGAACACCATATATTTT	CASSPPVENTIYF
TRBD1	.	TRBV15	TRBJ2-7	TGTGCCACCAGCAGAGGGATCGGGAGTATTGGACAGGGCTACGAGCAGTACTTC	CATSRGIGSIGQGYEQYF
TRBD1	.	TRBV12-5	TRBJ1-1	TGTGCTAGTGGTTTGGTATTGGACAGGTTTCGTACTGAAGCTTTCTTT	CASGLVLDRFRTEAFF
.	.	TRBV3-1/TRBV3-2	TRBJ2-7	TGTGCCAGCAGCCAAGGACATCTCTACGAGCAGTACTTC	CASSQGHLYEQYF
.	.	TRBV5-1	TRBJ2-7	TGCGCCAGCAGCTCAGGTTCGTGGGGTAACCGGGGTTCCTACGAGCAGTACTTC	CASSSGSWGNRGSYEQYF
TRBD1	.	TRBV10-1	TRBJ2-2	TGCGCCAGCAGTCCGGACAGGTCAAGGGTGGGGACCGGGGAGCTGTTTTTT	CASSPDRSRVGTGELFF